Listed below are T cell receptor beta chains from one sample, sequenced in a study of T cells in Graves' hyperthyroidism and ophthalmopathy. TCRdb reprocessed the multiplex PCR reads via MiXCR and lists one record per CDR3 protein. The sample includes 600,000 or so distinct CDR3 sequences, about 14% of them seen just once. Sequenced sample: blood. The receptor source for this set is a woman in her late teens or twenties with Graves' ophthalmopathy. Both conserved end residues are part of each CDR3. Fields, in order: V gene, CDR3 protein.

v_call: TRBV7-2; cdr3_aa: CASSLITGTDTQYF
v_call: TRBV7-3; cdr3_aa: CASSGGGGDYEQYF
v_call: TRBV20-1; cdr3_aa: CSARETSRGTFETQYF
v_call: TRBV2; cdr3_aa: CASSGGSFEAFF
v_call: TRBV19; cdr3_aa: CASSIGLRWNEKLFF
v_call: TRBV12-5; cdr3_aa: CASAPPEQVWNEQYF
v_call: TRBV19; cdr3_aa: CASRGTGGGAEAFF
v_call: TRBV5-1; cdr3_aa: CASSYPERTMNTEAFF
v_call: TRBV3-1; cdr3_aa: CASSQDRPGNSPLHF
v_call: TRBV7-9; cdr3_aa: CASSLGPGLAGGWNNEQFF
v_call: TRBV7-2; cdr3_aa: CASSQEGRGDTQYF
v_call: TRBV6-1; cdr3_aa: CASSERLLADTQYF
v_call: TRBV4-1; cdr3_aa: CASSQEGGTFGSYEQYF
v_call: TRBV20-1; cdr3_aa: CGASWGTDQPQHF
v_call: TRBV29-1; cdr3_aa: CSVLPRGVEYEQYF
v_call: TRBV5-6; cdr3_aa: CASSLAGLAQFEQFF
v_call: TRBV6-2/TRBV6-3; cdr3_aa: CASSYSGSHYNEQFF
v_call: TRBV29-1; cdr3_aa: CNSARGNEQFF
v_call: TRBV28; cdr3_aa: CASRSGSAYGYTF
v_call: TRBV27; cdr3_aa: CASSKGQVPDEQFF
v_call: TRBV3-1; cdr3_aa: CASSQWASGLPDSYEQYF
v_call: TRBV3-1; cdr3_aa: CASNPEMPTSGANVLTF
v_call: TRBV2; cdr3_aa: CASRGTDNINYGYTF
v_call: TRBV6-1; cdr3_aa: CASSQPGGSSDTQYF
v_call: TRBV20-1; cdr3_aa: CSASLIEMGEQYF
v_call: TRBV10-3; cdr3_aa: CAISVGVSTDTQYF
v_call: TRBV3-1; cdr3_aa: CASSQGQEGRWKHF
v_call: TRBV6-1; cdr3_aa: CASSLHRINQPQHF
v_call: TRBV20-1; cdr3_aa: CSASERRGTDTQYF
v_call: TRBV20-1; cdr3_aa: CSASPQDNSPLHF
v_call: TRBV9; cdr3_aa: CASSVAPSAYEQYF
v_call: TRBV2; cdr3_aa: CASSEGGTSGRIFYEQYF
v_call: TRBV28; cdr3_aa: CASSPLGPEGREKLFF
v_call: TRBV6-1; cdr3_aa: CASRSEAGVSHTDTQYF
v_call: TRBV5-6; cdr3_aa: CASSLGRGTERPQHF
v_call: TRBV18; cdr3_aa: CASSPGTSGTAFF
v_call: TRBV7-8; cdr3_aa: CASSLGPGELFF
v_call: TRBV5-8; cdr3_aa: CASSPEGSGANVLTF
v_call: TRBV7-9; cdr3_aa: CASSPRRGRGEDEKLFF
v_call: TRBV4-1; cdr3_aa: CASSQVIGRGDHNEQFF